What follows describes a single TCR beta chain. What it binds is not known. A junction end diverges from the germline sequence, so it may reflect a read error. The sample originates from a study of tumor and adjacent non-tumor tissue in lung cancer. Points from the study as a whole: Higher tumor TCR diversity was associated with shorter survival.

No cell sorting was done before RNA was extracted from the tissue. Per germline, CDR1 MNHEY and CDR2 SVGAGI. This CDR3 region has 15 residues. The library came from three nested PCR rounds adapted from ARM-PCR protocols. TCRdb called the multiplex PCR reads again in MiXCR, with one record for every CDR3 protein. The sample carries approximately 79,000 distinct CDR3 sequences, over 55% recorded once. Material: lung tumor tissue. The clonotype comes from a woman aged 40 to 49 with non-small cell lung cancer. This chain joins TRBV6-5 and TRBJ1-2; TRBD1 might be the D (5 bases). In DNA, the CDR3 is TGTGCCAGCAGTTACGGGGCCGAGTCTGACTATGGTTACACCTTC. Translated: CASSYGAESDYGYTF.